These 14 T cell receptor beta chains were all obtained from the same sample, sequenced in a study of PD-1 blockade in classical Hodgkin lymphoma (dated by TCRdb to between 2020 and 2021). To prepare the library, the immunoSEQ multiplex PCR assay was applied. The source is immuneACCESS, and TCRdb retained only in-frame sequences with V and J called. Part of the clones is not carried over; for the studies checked, unresolved V genes explain less than half of this, and the remainder is unexplained. Within this sample are 21,000 or so clones, with 85% to 90% of them counted one time only. The ten largest clones take up roughly 7% of the sample. The label giving this sample's time point can be read as: newly diagnosed, previously untreated cHL patient sample. A Miltenyi CD8+ T cell isolation kit was used for magnetic negative selection to purify CD8+ T cells from thawed PBMCs. Sequenced material: CD8+ T cells from blood. The origin of the receptors is a human donor with classical Hodgkin lymphoma.

CDR3: CASSQGDAGTATLGYGYTF. CDR3 coding DNA: TGCGCCAGCAGCCAAGGCGACGCCGGGACAGCGACTTTGGGCTATGGCTACACCTTC. The J gene is TRBJ1-2, the V gene TRBV4-1; TRBD1 matches at 7 bases. The CDR3 length is 19 residues. Germline CDR1 reads MGHRA; CDR2 reads YSYEKL. The ends lost 1 base at V and 4 bases at J; junction bases unmatched: 18.

The rearrangement links TRBV6-1 to TRBJ2-2; D is possibly TRBD2 (5 bases). Per germline, CDR1 MNHNS and CDR2 SASEGT. The ends were cut back, 2 bases at V and 7 bases at J, with 14 bases in the middle. The CDR3 runs 15 residues. The CDR3 sequence is CASSEPMDSFGELFF. CDR3 DNA sequence: TGTGCCAGCAGTGAACCAATGGACTCCTTCGGGGAGCTGTTTTTT.

The genes are TRBV6-6 and TRBJ2-2; no firm D call. The V gene lost 4 bases and the J gene lost 3 bases, with 12 bases spanning the gap. CDR1 is MNHNY and CDR2 is SVGAGI in the germline V gene (reference sequence). CDR3 size: 15 residues. The CDR3 reads CASSLSGPDTGELFF. The CDR3 DNA is TGTGCCAGCAGTTTGAGTGGACCTGACACCGGGGAGCTGTTTTTT.

V gene TRBV7-6 combines with J gene TRBJ2-1, with D perhaps matching TRBD2 (6 bases). This CDR3 comprises 15 residues. Trimming took off 5 bases at V and 5 bases at J, with 16 bases between the two ends. Germline V CDR1 and CDR2: SGHVS, FNYEAQ. Here the CDR3 DNA reads TGTGCCAGCAGCCTCACTAGCCCAACGAACAATGAGCAGTTCTTC. It codes for CASSLTSPTNNEQFF.

The chain combines TRBV4-1 with TRBJ1-1; TRBD1 matches at 8 bases. Germline CDR1 is MGHRA and CDR2 is YSYEKL. The trim removed 0 bases at V and 1 base at J, leaving 13 bases unmatched. The length of the CDR3 is 19 residues. The CDR3 protein is CASSQDSGQGARANTEAFF. CDR3 nucleotides: TGCGCCAGCAGCCAAGATTCCGGGCAGGGGGCTAGGGCGAACACTGAAGCTTTCTTT.

The chain joins TRBV21-1 to TRBJ1-1. TRBV21-1 is given as a pseudogene. The CDR3 contains 17 residues. The DNA of the CDR3 is TGTGCCAGCAGCAAAACGTTGAGGGGGGACCTGAACACTGAAGCTTTCTTT. Its translation is CASSKTLRGDLNTEAFF.

This chain uses TRBV7-3 with TRBJ2-4; no firm D call. The CDR3 totals 14 residues. V dropped 4 bases and J dropped 1 base, with 8 bases sitting between them. Germline CDR1 reads SGHTA; CDR2 reads FQGTGA. The CDR3 DNA is TGTGCCAGCAGCTCCCCGCGGGCCAAAAACATTCAGTACTTC. Amino acids: CASSSPRAKNIQYF. Drawing the rest from reference TRBV7-3 and TRBJ2-4, the complete variable domain is GAGVSQTPSNKVTEKGKYVELRCDPISGHTALYWYRQSLGQGPEFLIYFQGTGAADDSGLPNDRFFAVRPEGSVSTLKIQRTERGDSAVYLCASSSPRAKNIQYFGAGTRLSVL.

The chain employs TRBV28 and TRBJ2-1; D possibly corresponds to TRBD2 (5 bases). In germline, CDR1 is MDHEN, CDR2 SYDVKM. Trimming pared 8 bases from V and 9 bases from J, leaving 29 bases between. The length of the CDR3 is 17 residues. The DNA for the CDR3 is TGTGCCAGCTGCGTACTAGGAGAGACCCCACCGTTGGTTGAGCAGTTCTTC. It translates to CASCVLGETPPLVEQFF.

This chain connects TRBV4-2 to TRBJ2-1; 11 bases agree with TRBD2. V shed 8 bases and J 4 bases; nucleotides not matched to a gene: 10. In germline, CDR1 is LGHNA, CDR2 YNFKEQ. The CDR3 contains 16 residues. CDR3 coding DNA: TGTGCCAGCGGGCGGGTAGCGGGGGGGCAATACAATGAGCAGTTCTTC. Amino acids: CASGRVAGGQYNEQFF.

The CDR3 is CASSLARGPYNEQFF. CDR3 bases: TGTGCCAGCAGCTTAGCGCGGGGGCCCTACAATGAGCAGTTCTTC. The chain combines TRBV7-8 with TRBJ2-1; possibly TRBD2 for D (7 bases). The CDR3 contains 15 residues. The V end lost 0 bases, the J end lost 2 bases, and 8 bases lay between the germline ends. Germline CDR1 reads SGHVS; CDR2 reads FQNEAQ.

The J gene is TRBJ2-7, the V gene TRBV27; 7 bases fit TRBD2. Germline V lookup: CDR1 MNHEY, CDR2 SMNVEV (reference sequence). CDR3 size: 14 residues. V shed 8 bases, J shed 3 bases, and the junction held 10 bases outside the gene matches. As DNA, the CDR3 is TGTGCCAGCTGGGGGGAGGGCAGATACTACGAGCAGTACTTC. It is translated as CASWGEGRYYEQYF.

This clone showed up just once. The chain is built from TRBV18 and TRBJ1-6; 9 bases fit TRBD1. Germline CDR1 is KGHSH and CDR2 is LQKENI. The CDR3 is made up of 14 amino acids. V lost 3 bases and J lost 7; bases outside the gene matches: 1. This chain's CDR3 is CASSPTGGNSPLHF. The CDR3 DNA reads as TGTGCCAGCTCACCCACAGGGGGCAATTCACCCCTCCACTTT. Looking up the rest from reference TRBV18 and TRBJ1-6 gives the full variable domain: NAGVMQNPRHLVRRRGQEARLRCSPMKGHSHVYWYRQLPEEGLKFMVYLQKENIIDESGMPKERFSAEFPKEGPSILRIQQVVRGDSAAYFCASSPTGGNSPLHFGNGTRLTVT.

This clone has a single count. This chain connects TRBV28 to TRBJ1-4, with no clear D. Germline lookup yields CDR1 MDHEN and CDR2 SYDVKM. V lost 6 bases to trimming and J lost 0 bases, with 11 bases between them. The CDR3 spans 15 residues. The CDR3 spells CASRLTTATNEKLFF. CDR3 nucleotide sequence: TGTGCCAGCAGGCTTACGACTGCAACTAATGAAAAACTGTTTTTT.

This clone was observed a single time. The J gene is TRBJ2-1, the V gene TRBV29-1; TRBD1 might be the D (6 bases). Per the germline V gene, CDR1 is SQVTM and CDR2 is ANQGSEA. Trimming shortened V by 6 bases and J by 9 bases, and 9 bases separated the two germline ends. This CDR3 is built from 10 residues. The CDR3 DNA reads TGCAGCGTCCTCAGGGGTGAGCAGTTCTTC. Protein product: CSVLRGEQFF.